One T cell receptor beta chain is described in this entry. The data were produced by immunoSEQ multiplex PCR, yet TCRdb's version contains in-frame clones alone and is incomplete. The repertoire holds about 71,000 clones, with more than 90% as singletons. The record originates from a study of technical replicates of blood from a handful of donors. The V segment lost 4 bases and the J segment 5 bases; nucleotides outside the gene matches: 7. Germline-derived CDR1 and CDR2 are SGHDT and YYEEEE. This CDR3 is 16 amino acids long. This TCR derives from a human donor in good health. The chain carries TRBV5-6 and TRBJ2-3, with 13 bases matching TRBD2. The sequenced material came from T cells isolated from PBMCs. CDR3 in amino acids: CASSGTSGRAVDTQYF. CDR3 nucleotides: TGTGCCAGCAGCGGTACTAGCGGGAGGGCCGTAGATACGCAGTATTTT.